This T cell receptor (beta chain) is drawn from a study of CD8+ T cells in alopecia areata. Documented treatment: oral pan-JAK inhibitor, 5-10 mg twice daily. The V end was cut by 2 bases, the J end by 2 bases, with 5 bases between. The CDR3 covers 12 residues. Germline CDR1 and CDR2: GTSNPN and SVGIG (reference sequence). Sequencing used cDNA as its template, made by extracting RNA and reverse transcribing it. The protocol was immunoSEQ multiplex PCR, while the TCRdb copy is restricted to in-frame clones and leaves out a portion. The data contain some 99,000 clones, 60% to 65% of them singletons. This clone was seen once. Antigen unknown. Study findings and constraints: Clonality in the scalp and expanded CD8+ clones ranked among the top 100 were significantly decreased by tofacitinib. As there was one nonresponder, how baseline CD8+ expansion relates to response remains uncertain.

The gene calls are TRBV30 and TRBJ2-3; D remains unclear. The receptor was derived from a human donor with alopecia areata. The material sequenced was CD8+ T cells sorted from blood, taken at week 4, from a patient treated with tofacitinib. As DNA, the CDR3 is TGTGCCTGGAGTAGCTCCACAGATACGCAGTATTTT. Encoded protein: CAWSSSTDTQYF.